One TCR beta chain is described in this entry. A few counts support this clone. Which antigen it targets is not known. Per-nucleotide qualities are absent, and no much larger clonotype sits a single base away. This entry is derived from a study of cytomegalovirus exposure and HLA in healthy donors (dated by TCRdb to the late 2010s). Notes on the research overall: In an earlier analysis of approximately 500 of the donors, 276 Gb of sequence data and 117 million unique TCR beta sequences from roughly 200 million T cells were reported. An early release covering 550 to 650 HLA-typed donors comprised about 290 gigabases of sequencing data and around 85 million unique TCR sequences. Among the 398 genotyped donors, around 81% belonged to the genetic ancestry cluster associated with self-reported Caucasian donors. The study was designed to test whether signatures of past pathogen exposure could be identified by cataloging public T cell receptors. The study profiled the T cell repertoires of about 640 subjects by immunosequencing and related them to cytomegalovirus serostatus. Along with the approximately 650-subject first cohort, a separate validation cohort of more than 90 different subjects was used. The study combined high-throughput TCR immunosequencing, statistical association of individual TCRs with disease status, and machine learning to predict cytomegalovirus infection status. In a later analysis, previously published TCR beta repertoires from 550 to 750 donors were re-analyzed and high-resolution HLA genotyping was added so that TCR occurrence patterns could be studied. The later analysis used no new phenotypic data to find candidate immune exposures, relying instead on TCR beta sequences and their occurrence across donors. To decide whether each TCR beta V gene segment behaved as functional or pseudogenic, an earlier analysis of approximately 600 of the donors relied on high-throughput TCR beta sequencing. Donor age, sex, ethnicity and CMV serostatus were compiled alongside the repertoire data. A later genetic analysis took genome-wide SNP genotypes for about 60% of the roughly 670 donors and used that subset as a discovery cohort. All discovery cohort repertoires had been generated using a single sequencing platform. Class I and class II HLA loci were covered by the typing at four-digit resolution. The number of typed donors differed by locus: roughly 629-640 for A, B, C, DRB1 and DQB1; some 540 for DQA1; approximately 600 for DPA1; and roughly 470 for DPB1. Several DR-DQ haplotypes were handled as single units for association and clustering because linkage in the cohort was strong. Among 300 to 500 genotyped donors of the cohort, an average of around 220,000 unique TCR beta nucleotide sequences was sequenced per donor, of which 15% to 20% were non-productive. Broader findings and caveats from the paper: According to a later genetic analysis, donors in an Asian-associated ancestry cluster had fewer N-insertions in productive TCRs than the roughly 670-donor mean. Because the 87-base-pair reads could not distinguish some IMGT-functional V segments, including TRBV6-2 and TRBV6-3, those segments were excluded. Assigning TCR associations to individual alleles was difficult when HLA alleles, especially DR and DQ, strongly co-occurred. V-gene and J-gene trimming of TCR beta chains was associated with a missense DCLRE1C variant in a later genetic analysis, and the association was replicated in an independent cohort. Correlated functional status among segregating V segments might reflect linkage disequilibrium, but an unknown experimental factor could not be ruled out. The earlier analysis of approximately 560 of the donors excluded 15 to 20 rarely observed V segments, including chromosome 9 orphons, because counts were too low. Most CMV-associated TCR beta chains appeared to be HLA-restricted in a later analysis, and the HLA associations seemed to be driven largely by CMV exposure. A further reported finding was that TCR beta sequences accurately predicted the HLA-A and HLA-B alleles for most subjects in the first cohort. A cluster of highly shared sequence variants was judged likely to represent a technical artifact of the sequencing pipeline. In this cohort, only TCR beta chains were sequenced, and detectable features were limited by the absence of alpha or paired-chain data. In a later analysis, the rate of TCR association differed among HLA loci, with DRB1 alleles having the most associated TCRs and HLA-C alleles having the fewest. A later analysis associated approximately 17,000 TCR beta sequences with specific HLA alleles at a false discovery rate of 0.05. Across donors, most TCR sequences were observed very rarely, whereas some public TCRs were present in many individuals. Three of the identified cytomegalovirus-associated TCR beta chains were confirmed in vitro to be specific for cytomegalovirus antigens. In a later analysis, several top co-occurrence clusters were reported to appear linked to parvovirus B19, influenza, CMV and Epstein-Barr virus. Immune exposure information for the cohort was limited to CMV serostatus. The presence/absence analyses assumed that sequencing depth was roughly uniform across donors, and that assumption may not be true. According to the authors, the approach could potentially be generalized to other disease states and immunological phenotypes. Because HLA typing was missing for some donors at each locus, association tests included only the typed subset. The study listed 150 to 200 TCR beta chains as associated with cytomegalovirus. Broadly in line with IMGT annotations, most TCR beta V segments showed up in productive rearrangements about 87% or about 30% of the time in an earlier analysis of several hundred of the donors. The classifier was reported to diagnose cytomegalovirus status with high specificity and sensitivity in both the original and validation cohorts. A later analysis found that HLA-associated TCR beta chains were more clonally expanded and had lower generation probabilities than equally common non-associated chains.

The cohort was made up of approximately 670 healthy bone marrow donors. Cohort members were all nominally healthy when sampled, although unrecorded immune exposures were likely present. The donor tested CMV seropositive, placing the donor among the 250 to 300 seropositive members of the cohort. Each donor provided a peripheral blood sample, and peripheral blood mononuclear cells were used for TCR beta sequencing. Genomic DNA was extracted from the blood cell samples with the Qiagen DNeasy Blood Extraction Kit. The receptor library was made with the immunoSEQ multiplex PCR assay. The multiplex PCR relied on a mix of 60 forward primers for TCR Vbeta segments and 13 reverse primers for TCR Jbeta segments. A multiplex PCR assay on genomic DNA amplified the CDR3 region of rearranged TCR beta genes. Amplified TCR beta libraries were sequenced as 87-base-pair reads on the Illumina HiSeq System. On the authors' methods: A later analysis counted some 74 million unique TCR beta chains across the 640 or so repertoires, and around 9.9 million of these chains were shared by at least two donors. To remove PCR and sequencing errors, raw reads were error-corrected and collapsed into unique sequences using a nearest-neighbor algorithm that merged closely related sequences. To assign V, D and J gene segments, CDR3 sequences were aligned to IMGT reference sequences. For a sequence to be retained, a match of at least six nucleotides to both a V gene segment and a J gene segment was required. Rearrangements were classified as productive when the CDR3 lacked stop codons and remained in frame with V and J, and all other rearrangements were classified as non-productive. CDR3 was defined according to IMGT convention as the region running from the second conserved V-encoded cysteine to the conserved J-encoded phenylalanine. The earlier analysis of approximately 590 of the donors excluded any sequence lacking an unambiguous match to a single V gene segment. An earlier analysis of roughly 590 of the donors called V segments functional above 56.7% productive rearrangements and segregating when the between-donor standard deviation exceeded 5%. A statistical classification framework was built for diagnosing cytomegalovirus status from the catalog of TCR beta chain sequences. In a later analysis, V and J genes were assigned by comparing TCR nucleotide sequences against IMGT/GENE-DB human TR gene sequences. Using the TCRdist pipeline, a later analysis assigned CDR3 sequences along with most-parsimonious VDJ recombination scenarios. In a later analysis, every TCR beta chain was defined by the combination of its CDR3 amino acid sequence and its V-gene family, and reads without a unique V-gene family were dropped. In a later analysis, some 600 highly shared, low-generation-probability nucleotide sequences were removed to address suspected cross-contamination and a sequencing artifact. In a later analysis, a clonal expansion index was calculated for each public chain from normalized within-repertoire ranks of inferred template counts. In a later analysis, generation probabilities were computed with a VDJ recombination model fitted to out-of-frame rearrangements, and the resulting probabilities were checked against IGoR. Hypergeometric tests were used in a later analysis to score TCR-TCR, TCR-HLA and TCR-CMV co-occurrence, with a repertoire-size bias correction applied to the TCR pairs. In a later analysis, false discovery rates were estimated by permuting HLA or CMV assignments 20 times. In a later analysis, co-occurring TCRs were grouped with DBSCAN, and TCRdist sequence similarity was added when clustering was performed within HLA-allele-positive subsets. Repertoires with fewer than 30,000 or more than 120,000 public chains, plus five repertoires with anomalous nucleotide sharing, were excluded from co-occurrence clustering. The table was pulled from immuneACCESS by TCRdb, which kept in-frame rearrangements only. Such tables lose some clones; where checked, under half of the loss comes from unresolved V genes, and the rest has no known cause. That table gives V, J and clone size, and the DNA gave D and trimming. The sample table shows roughly 180,000 clones, and under 9.5% are seen once. Jointly, the top ten make up approximately 1.3% of the sample.

The cysteine opens and the phenylalanine closes a CDR3 of 17 amino acids. Just CDR3 DNA is preserved here, 51 bases in frame from base 1. The germline V gene specifies SGHTA as CDR1 and FQGNSA as CDR2. From V the trimming removes 3 bases and from J it removes 3 bases, while the gene matches leave 9 bases of the junction unaccounted for. Material: PBMCs. The rearranged segments are TRBV7-2 and TRBJ2-3, with 10 bases in between that match TRBD2. The receptor was isolated from a woman in her 30s in good health and CMV-seropositive. The nucleotides are TGTGCCAGCAGCTTTAACCCTAGCGGGAGAGGGACAGATACGCAGTATTTT. This sequence encodes CASSFNPSGRGTDTQYF.